These 27 T cell receptor beta chains share one sample of origin, sequenced in a study of T cell responses to AZD1222 COVID-19 vaccine. The assay was immunoSEQ multiplex PCR, and TCRdb's table has in-frame clones only and misses some. The sample shows about 130,000 clones, approximately 85% of them seen only once. The source was peripheral blood, collected on day 0 of MenACWY control vaccination. These TCRs come from an adult in good health.

DNA of the CDR3: TGTGCCATCAGTGATGTAGGGGGTGCTAACTATGGCTACACCTTC. Amino acids: CAISDVGGANYGYTF. The rearrangement links TRBV10-3 to TRBJ1-2; D may be TRBD1 (6 bases). The germline V gene has CDR1 ENHRY and CDR2 SYGVKD. This CDR3 spans 15 amino acids. Trimming shortened V by 3 bases and J by 0 bases, and 11 bases separated the two germline ends.

The chain recombines TRBV5-1 with TRBJ2-5; the D gene is possibly TRBD1 (5 bases). The CDR3 spans 13 residues. Germline CDR1 SGHRS, CDR2 YFSETQ. The ends were cut back, 3 bases at V and 5 bases at J, with 11 bases in the middle. The CDR3 DNA sequence: TGCGCCAGCAGCTCCGGACAACCGGAGACCCAGTACTTC. The encoded protein is CASSSGQPETQYF.

The V and J genes are TRBV6-5 and TRBJ2-2; D may be TRBD2 (5 bases). The germline gives CDR1 MNHEY, CDR2 SVGAGI. The CDR3 totals 14 residues. Trimming pared 6 bases from V and 1 base from J, leaving 9 bases between. The CDR3 DNA reads as TGTGCCAGCAGACCACTAGGGAACACCGGGGAGCTGTTTTTT. This codes for CASRPLGNTGELFF.

The chain employs TRBV28 and TRBJ2-7; no firm D call. The CDR3 covers 11 residues. CDR1 and CDR2 from the germline V gene are MDHEN and SYDVKM. The ends were cut back, 6 bases at V and 13 bases at J, with 16 bases in the middle. In nucleotides, the CDR3 is TGTGCCAGCAGGGACCCTACGGCCGTTTACTTC. Protein: CASRDPTAVYF.

This clone was recorded a few times. The chain links TRBV5-6 to TRBJ1-1; the D gene is possibly TRBD1 (6 bases). This CDR3 region has 14 residues. Germline CDR1 and CDR2: SGHDT and YYEEEE. V was trimmed by 2 bases and J by 1 base, leaving 9 bases between them. CDR3 DNA sequence: TGTGCCAGCAGCTTCTACAGGGCGAACACTGAAGCTTTCTTT. This translates into CASSFYRANTEAFF.

The chain is built from TRBV14 and TRBJ2-1, with D perhaps matching TRBD2 (5 bases). Germline V gene lookup returns CDR1 SGHDN and CDR2 FVKESK. Deletions cut 1 base from V and 6 bases from J, with 10 bases between. The CDR3 covers 14 residues. This CDR3 is CASSQVGGGNEQFF. Here the CDR3 DNA reads TGTGCCAGCAGCCAAGTAGGAGGTGGCAATGAGCAGTTCTTC.

The CDR3 spells CASSVASSGRQFF. The CDR3 nucleotides read TGTGCCAGCAGCGTAGCTTCTAGCGGCCGGCAGTTCTTC. The chain employs TRBV9 and TRBJ2-1, with TRBD2 matching 7 bases. With V trimmed by 0 bases and J by 12 bases, 6 bases remained unmatched. Per germline, CDR1 SGDLS and CDR2 YYNGEE. This CDR3 spans 13 amino acids.

The chain recombines TRBV5-1 with TRBJ2-6; TRBD1 is a possible D gene (5 bases). The V end lost 3 bases, the J end lost 2 bases, and 15 bases lay between the germline ends. The CDR3 runs to 17 residues. The germline V gene encodes CDR1 SGHRS and CDR2 YFSETQ. As DNA, the CDR3 is TGCGCCAGCAGCTCTACTCTCAGGGTCCCTGGGGCCAACGTCCTGACTTTC. This encodes CASSSTLRVPGANVLTF.

The rearrangement links TRBV24-1 to TRBJ2-2, with 13 positions matching TRBD2. V gave up 9 bases and J gave up 7 bases; unmatched junction bases: 13. The germline V gene has CDR1 KGHDR and CDR2 SFDVKD. The CDR3 consists of 17 residues. CDR3 loop: CATYGYGTSGISGELFF. The CDR3 DNA reads as TGTGCCACCTACGGATATGGGACTAGCGGGATAAGCGGGGAGCTGTTTTTT.

This clone was counted a few times. The chain is built from TRBV11-1 and TRBJ2-7; possibly TRBD1 for D (6 bases). Trimming removed 3 bases from V and 2 bases from J, with 11 bases in between. CDR1 and CDR2 (germline): SGHAT, FQDESV (reference sequence). This CDR3 is 14 amino acids long. In DNA, the CDR3 is TGTGCCAGCAGCTTTGAACAGGGACCCTACGAGCAGTACTTC. Translation: CASSFEQGPYEQYF.

The chain couples TRBV12-3 or TRBV12-4 to TRBJ1-2, with no clear D. CDR3 size: 11 residues. Trimming pared 6 bases from V and 8 bases from J, leaving 10 bases between. Here the CDR3 DNA reads TGTGCCAGCAGCCGCCTTCACGGCTACACCTTC. Amino acids: CASSRLHGYTF.

CDR3: CASSLDGLYNEQFF. The DNA of the CDR3 is TGTGCCAGCAGCCTTGACGGACTGTACAATGAGCAGTTCTTC. V is TRBV7-2 and J is TRBJ2-1; perhaps TRBD2 as D (5 bases). The V end lost 5 bases, the J end lost 4 bases, and 12 bases lay between the germline ends. Germline values: CDR1 SGHTA, CDR2 FQGNSA. CDR3 length: 14 amino acids.

The chain employs TRBV5-3 and TRBJ2-3; tentative D call: TRBD1 (5 bases). TRBV5-3 is sorted into the ORF group, with uncertain function. V shed 0 bases and J shed 4 bases, with 15 bases lying between them. CDR3 length equals 16 residues. The CDR3 DNA sequence: TGTGCCAGAAGCTTGGTTCCAGGGATGAAGCCAGATACGCAGTATTTT. Amino acids: CARSLVPGMKPDTQYF.

The chain couples TRBV5-1 to TRBJ2-2; 7 positions match TRBD1. The V gene end was trimmed by 2 bases and the J gene end by 2 bases; junction bases not matched to a gene: 3. Looked up from germline, CDR1 is SGHRS and CDR2 is YFSETQ. CDR3 length: 15 residues. The CDR3 region is CASSFNRGNTGELFF. In DNA, the CDR3 is TGCGCCAGCAGCTTTAACAGGGGTAACACCGGGGAGCTGTTTTTT.

The chain carries TRBV5-1 and TRBJ2-1; maybe TRBD2 (6 bases). This CDR3 comprises 14 residues. The germline V gene encodes CDR1 SGHRS and CDR2 YFSETQ. Trimming left V 4 bases short and J 4 bases short, with 12 bases between. CDR3 in DNA: TGCGCCAGCAGCCCGCGCGGGGTTTACAATGAGCAGTTCTTC. Translated: CASSPRGVYNEQFF. Complete variable domain (other parts from reference TRBV5-1 and TRBJ2-1): KAGVTQTPRYLIKTRGQQVTLSCSPISGHRSVSWYQQTPGQGLQFLFEYFSETQRNKGNFPGRFSGRQFSNSRSEMNVSTLELGDSALYLCASSPRGVYNEQFFGPGTRLTVL.

V and J are TRBV7-6 and TRBJ2-4; tentative D call: TRBD1 (5 bases). Trimming took 5 bases from V and 1 from J, leaving 18 bases between them. Germline V lookup: CDR1 SGHVS, CDR2 FNYEAQ. This CDR3 contains 17 residues. The CDR3 here is CASSPHLAGLAKNIQYF. The CDR3, as DNA: TGTGCCAGCAGCCCCCACCTCGCAGGGCTGGCCAAAAACATTCAGTACTTC. The full variable domain, in which reference TRBV7-6 and TRBJ2-4 provide the parts outside the CDR3, is GAGVSQSPRYKVTKRGQDVALRCDPISGHVSLYWYRQALGQGPEFLTYFNYEAQQDKSGLPNDRFSAERPEGSISTLTIQRTEQRDSAMYRCASSPHLAGLAKNIQYFGAGTRLSVL.

There are many counts of this clone. This chain joins TRBV28 and TRBJ1-5, with 8 bases that match TRBD1. The CDR3 length is 16 residues. V lost 5 bases, J lost 7 bases, and 13 bases stayed unmatched. Germline V CDR1 and CDR2: MDHEN, SYDVKM. CDR3 sequence reads: CASSHLTGARGQPQHF. The CDR3 DNA reads as TGTGCCAGCAGTCACCTGACAGGGGCCCGGGGGCAGCCCCAGCATTTT.

The chain combines TRBV7-6 with TRBJ2-7; tentative D call: TRBD2 (6 bases). CDR1 and CDR2 from the germline V gene are SGHVS and FNYEAQ. V was shortened by 1 base and J by 4 bases, with 11 bases between the two germline ends. The CDR3 has 14 residues. The CDR3, as DNA: TGTGCCAGCAGCTTAGACGGGAGAAATTACGAGCAGTACTTC. Protein sequence: CASSLDGRNYEQYF.

V and J are TRBV18 and TRBJ2-7, with D perhaps matching TRBD1 (5 bases). Germline V lookup: CDR1 KGHSH, CDR2 LQKENI. Trimming shortened V by 3 bases and J by 2 bases, and 8 bases separated the two germline ends. This CDR3 is 13 amino acids long. CDR3 region: CASSPAGTYEQYF. The CDR3 DNA reads TGTGCCAGCTCACCTGCAGGGACCTACGAGCAGTACTTC.

The CDR3 DNA reads as TGTGCCTGGAGTGTTAGCTTTAGGAACACAGATACGCAGTATTTT. Residues: CAWSVSFRNTDTQYF. The V call is TRBV30, the J call TRBJ2-3; D is undetermined. Trimming cost V 0 bases and J 2 bases, with 12 bases left between them. This CDR3 comprises 15 residues. Germline CDR1 is GTSNPN and CDR2 is SVGIG (reference sequence). The full variable domain, rest sourced from reference TRBV30 and TRBJ2-3, is SQTIHQWPATLVQPVGSPLSLECTVEGTSNPNLYWYRQAAGRGLQLLFYSVGIGQISSEVPQNLSASRPQDRQFILSSKKLLLSDSGFYLCAWSVSFRNTDTQYFGPGTRLTVL.

V usage is TRBV11-1 and J usage is TRBJ2-1; 10 bases are a match to TRBD2. The germline V gene has CDR1 SGHAT and CDR2 FQDESV (reference sequence). J gave up 7 bases and V 4 bases, and 7 bases lay outside the gene matches. The CDR3 covers 15 residues. The CDR3 spells CASSSGLAIENEQFF. Written as DNA, the CDR3 is TGTGCCAGCAGCTCGGGACTAGCGATCGAGAATGAGCAGTTCTTC.

This chain connects TRBV19 to TRBJ1-1; 8 bases agree with TRBD1. This CDR3 is built from 12 residues. With 9 bases clipped from V and 4 bases from J, the junction kept 4 bases outside the gene matches. CDR1 LNHDA and CDR2 SQIVND come from the germline V gene (reference sequence). The CDR3 spells CASDRGGTEAFF. The CDR3 DNA sequence: TGTGCCAGCGACAGGGGAGGCACTGAAGCTTTCTTT.

This sequence joins TRBV10-2 and TRBJ1-2; D call uncertain. The V gene's germline CDR1 is WSHSY and CDR2 SAAADI. V dropped 7 bases and J dropped 3 bases, with 21 bases sitting between them. The CDR3 covers 16 residues. The CDR3 spells CASNPTDPLLDYGYTF. DNA for the CDR3: TGCGCCAGCAATCCGACTGACCCCCTGTTGGACTATGGCTACACCTTC.

The genes are TRBV5-1 and TRBJ2-7; 13 bases are a match to TRBD2. Germline V gene data show CDR1 as SGHRS and CDR2 as YFSETQ. The CDR3 covers 17 residues. V was pared by 4 bases and J by 2 bases, with 9 bases of the junction left unmatched. CDR3 DNA sequence: TGCGCCAGCAGCATGGGACTAGCGGGAAGTCTCCCCTACGAGCAGTACTTC. Encoded protein: CASSMGLAGSLPYEQYF.

The chain recombines TRBV3-1 (or the pseudogene TRBV3-2) with TRBJ1-1; TRBD1 aligns across 9 bases. V lost 3 bases to trimming and J lost 1 base; unmatched junction nucleotides: 3. The CDR3 runs 15 residues. Germline V gives CDR1 LGHDT, CDR2 YNNKEL (reference sequence). The CDR3 DNA sequence: TGTGCCAGCAGCCATAGGACAGGGGAGAACACTGAAGCTTTCTTT. Amino acids: CASSHRTGENTEAFF.

This chain connects TRBV18 to TRBJ2-1; no reliable D call. Germline CDR1 is KGHSH and CDR2 is LQKENI. The CDR3 sequence is 16 residues long. The V end lost 1 base, the J end lost 5 bases, and 15 bases lay between the germline ends. The CDR3 spells CASSPLPQLENNEQFF. The CDR3 DNA reads TGTGCCAGCTCACCACTCCCACAGCTCGAAAACAATGAGCAGTTCTTC.

V gene TRBV7-9 combines with J gene TRBJ2-5, with D tentatively TRBD1 or TRBD2 (5 bases each). This CDR3 has 18 amino acids. The V end lost 1 base, the J end lost 7 bases, and 25 bases lay between the germline ends. CDR1 and CDR2 (germline): SEHNR, FQNEAQ (reference sequence). CDR3 nucleotides: TGTGCCAGCAGCTTAGTAGGTACAGGAGGAAATCGGGCTGGGACCCAGTACTTC. It codes for CASSLVGTGGNRAGTQYF.